The following is a T cell receptor (beta chain) sequence with its context. This sample is part of a study of blood T cell repertoires in COVID-19. Study background: PBMCs, B-cell-depleted T cells, or T cells were the source of the cDNA or gDNA that made up the material.

Membership in each cohort depended on participant-reported clinical history. Sequencing used immunoSEQ multiplex PCR; TCRdb keeps in-frame clones, though not all of them. Here the sample spans 200,000 or so clones, approximately 89% being singletons. The CDR3 covers 15 residues. Germline CDR1 reads MDHEN; CDR2 reads SYDVKM. J was trimmed by 4 bases and V by 6 bases; bases with no gene match: 8. This clonotype originated in a woman aged 35 to 49 with acute COVID-19. What was sequenced was PBMCs or T cells enriched from blood (not recorded which). V and J are TRBV28 and TRBJ1-4; 7 bases match TRBD1. In nucleotides, the CDR3 is TGTGCCAGCAGGCCCGAGGGGGCGTTTAATGAAAAACTGTTTTTT. It encodes CASRPEGAFNEKLFF.